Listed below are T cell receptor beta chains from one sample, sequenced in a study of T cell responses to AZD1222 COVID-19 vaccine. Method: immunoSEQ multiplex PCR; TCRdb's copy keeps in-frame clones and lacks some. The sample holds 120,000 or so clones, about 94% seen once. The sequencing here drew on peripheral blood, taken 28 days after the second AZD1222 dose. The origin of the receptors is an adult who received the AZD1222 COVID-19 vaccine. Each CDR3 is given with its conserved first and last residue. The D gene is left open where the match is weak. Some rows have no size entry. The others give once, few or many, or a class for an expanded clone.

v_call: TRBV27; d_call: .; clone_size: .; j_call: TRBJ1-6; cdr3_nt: TGTGCCAGCAGTTTATCCGGAGATCCCCTCCACTTT; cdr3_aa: CASSLSGDPLHF
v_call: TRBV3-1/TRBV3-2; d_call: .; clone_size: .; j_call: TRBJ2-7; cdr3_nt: TGTGCCAGCAGCCAACTCCATACGGGGCAGTACTTC; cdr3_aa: CASSQLHTGQYF
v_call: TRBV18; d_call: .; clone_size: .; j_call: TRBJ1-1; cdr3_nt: TGTGCCAGCTCACCCTGGGGGGGGAGCAGGGCGAACACTGAAGCTTTCTTT; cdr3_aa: CASSPWGGSRANTEAFF
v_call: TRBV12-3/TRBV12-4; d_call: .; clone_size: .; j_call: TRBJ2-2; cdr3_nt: TGTGCCAGCAGTTTCGGTAGATCCGGGGAGCTGTTTTTT; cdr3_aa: CASSFGRSGELFF
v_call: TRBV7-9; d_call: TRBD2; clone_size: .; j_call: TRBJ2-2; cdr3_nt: TGTGCCAGCAGAGAGCGGGGGGCCACCGGGGAGCTGTTTTTT; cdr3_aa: CASRERGATGELFF
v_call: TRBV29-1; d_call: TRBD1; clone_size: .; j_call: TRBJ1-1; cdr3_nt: TGCAGCGTTGTTAAGACAGGGTTTAACACTGAAGCTTTCTTT; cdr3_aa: CSVVKTGFNTEAFF
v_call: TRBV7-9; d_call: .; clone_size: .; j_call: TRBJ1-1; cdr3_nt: TGTGCCAGTACGCGGGGGGCGGCGGGGAACACTGAAGCTTTCTTT; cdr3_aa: CASTRGAAGNTEAFF
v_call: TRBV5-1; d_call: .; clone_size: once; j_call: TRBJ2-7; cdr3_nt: TGCGCCAGCAGCTTGCCAGGGGCCTACGAGCAGTACTTC; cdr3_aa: CASSLPGAYEQYF
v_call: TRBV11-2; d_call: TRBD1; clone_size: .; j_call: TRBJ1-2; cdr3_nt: TGTGCCAGCAGCTCGGGACAGGGAGGGATGGGCTACACCTTC; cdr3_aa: CASSSGQGGMGYTF
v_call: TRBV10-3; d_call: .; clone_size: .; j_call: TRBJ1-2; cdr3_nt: TGTGCCATCAGTGAGGGAAGTGAACATGGCTACACCTTC; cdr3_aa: CAISEGSEHGYTF
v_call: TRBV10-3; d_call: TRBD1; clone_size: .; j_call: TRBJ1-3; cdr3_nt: TGTGCCATCAACGGACAGGGCTCCCCAAACTCTGGAAACACCATATATTTT; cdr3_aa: CAINGQGSPNSGNTIYF
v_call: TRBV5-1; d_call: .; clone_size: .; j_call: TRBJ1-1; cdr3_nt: TGCGCCAGCAGCTTAAGCGGAACCCTCACTGAAGCTTTCTTT; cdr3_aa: CASSLSGTLTEAFF
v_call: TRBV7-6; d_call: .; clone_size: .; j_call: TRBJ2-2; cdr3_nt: TGTGCCAGCAAATTAGGGGGGACGAACACCGGGGAGCTGTTTTTT; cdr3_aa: CASKLGGTNTGELFF
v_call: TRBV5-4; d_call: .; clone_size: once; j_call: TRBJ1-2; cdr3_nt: TGTGCCAGCCAAGAAAGGGGGGCCGCTAACTATGGCTACACCTTC; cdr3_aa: CASQERGAANYGYTF
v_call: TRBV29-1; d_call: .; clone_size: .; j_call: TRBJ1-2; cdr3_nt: TGCAGCGCTACGGGGGGGTATGGCTACACCTTC; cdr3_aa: CSATGGYGYTF
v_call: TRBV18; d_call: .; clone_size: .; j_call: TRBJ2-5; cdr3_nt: TGTGCCAGCTCCAAGATGAGGGCTGAGACCCAGTACTTC; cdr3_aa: CASSKMRAETQYF
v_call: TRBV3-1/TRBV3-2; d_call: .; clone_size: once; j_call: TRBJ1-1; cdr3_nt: TGTGCCAGCAGCCAAGACCTGGGGTCGCCGAGAGAAGCTTTCTTT; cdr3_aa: CASSQDLGSPREAFF
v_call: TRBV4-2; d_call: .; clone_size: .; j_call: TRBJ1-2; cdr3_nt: TGTGCCAGCAGCCAAGAGAGTCTCGGGAGCCCCATCGGGAACTATGGCTACACCTTC; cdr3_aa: CASSQESLGSPIGNYGYTF
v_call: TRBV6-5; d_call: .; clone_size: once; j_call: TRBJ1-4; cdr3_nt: TGTGCCAGCAGCTTTCGAGGGGCAACTAATGAAAAACTGTTTTTT; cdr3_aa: CASSFRGATNEKLFF
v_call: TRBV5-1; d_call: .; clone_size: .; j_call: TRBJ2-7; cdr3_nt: TGCGCCAGCAGCTTCACGGGGGTCGCCTACGAGCAGTACTTC; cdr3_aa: CASSFTGVAYEQYF
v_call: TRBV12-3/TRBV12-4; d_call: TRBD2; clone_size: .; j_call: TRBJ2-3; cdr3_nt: TGTGCCACCAGCCGGGGGGGCACAGATACGCAGTATTTT; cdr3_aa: CATSRGGTDTQYF
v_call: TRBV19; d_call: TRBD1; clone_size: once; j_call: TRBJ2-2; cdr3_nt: TGTGCCAGTGCCGGGACAGGGAACACCGGGGAGCTGTTTTTT; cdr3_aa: CASAGTGNTGELFF
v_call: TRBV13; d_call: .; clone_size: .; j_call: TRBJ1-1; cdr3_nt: TGTGCCAGCAGCATGAGTCCGGACGGGGGGAATGAAGCTTTCTTT; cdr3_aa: CASSMSPDGGNEAFF
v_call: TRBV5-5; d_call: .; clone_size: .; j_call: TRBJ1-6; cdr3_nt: TGTGCCAGCAGCTTGGTAACAACGAGGGATTCACCCCTCCACTTT; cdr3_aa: CASSLVTTRDSPLHF
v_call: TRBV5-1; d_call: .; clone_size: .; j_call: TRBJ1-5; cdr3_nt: TGCGCCAGCAGCTTGGACAGGGCCGGAGGTCAGCCCCAGCATTTT; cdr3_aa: CASSLDRAGGQPQHF
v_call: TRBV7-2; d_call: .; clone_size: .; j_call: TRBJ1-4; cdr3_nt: TGTGCCAGCAGCTCAGGGACAACTAATGAAAAACTGTTTTTT; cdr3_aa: CASSSGTTNEKLFF
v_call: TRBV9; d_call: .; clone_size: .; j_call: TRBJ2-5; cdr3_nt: TGTGCCAGCAGCCCGCCGGCGGGATGGGAGACCCAGTACTTC; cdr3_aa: CASSPPAGWETQYF
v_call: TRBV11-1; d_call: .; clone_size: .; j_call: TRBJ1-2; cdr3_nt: TGTGCCAGCAGCTTAAACAGCTATGGCTACACCTTC; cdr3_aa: CASSLNSYGYTF
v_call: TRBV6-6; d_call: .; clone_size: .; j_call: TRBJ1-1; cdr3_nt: TGTGCCAGCAGTTACGCCCCCCTGGGAACTGAAGCTTTCTTT; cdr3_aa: CASSYAPLGTEAFF
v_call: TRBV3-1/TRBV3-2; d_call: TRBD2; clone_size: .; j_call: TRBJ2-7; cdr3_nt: TGTGCCAGCAACACAGGACTAGCCCCCTACGAGCAGTACTTC; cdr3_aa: CASNTGLAPYEQYF
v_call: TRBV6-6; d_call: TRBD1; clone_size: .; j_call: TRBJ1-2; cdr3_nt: TGTGCCAGCAGCCCAAGGACAGGCCACTATGGCTACACCTTC; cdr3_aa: CASSPRTGHYGYTF
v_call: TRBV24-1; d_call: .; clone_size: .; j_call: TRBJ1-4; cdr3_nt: TGTGCCACCAGTGATAAGGACAGCGGGGCTGAAAAACTGTTTTTT; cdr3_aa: CATSDKDSGAEKLFF
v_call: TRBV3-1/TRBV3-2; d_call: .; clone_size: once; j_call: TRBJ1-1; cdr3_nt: TGTGCCAGCAGCGGACAGTTGAACACTGAAGCTTTCTTT; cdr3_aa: CASSGQLNTEAFF
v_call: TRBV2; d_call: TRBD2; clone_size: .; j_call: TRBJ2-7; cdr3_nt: TGTGCCAGCAGGGACGGACTAGTCTACGAGCAGTACTTC; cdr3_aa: CASRDGLVYEQYF
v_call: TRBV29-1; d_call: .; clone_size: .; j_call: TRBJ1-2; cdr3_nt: TGCAGCGTCGGTGACATCTTAGGACGTGGCTACACCTTC; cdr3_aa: CSVGDILGRGYTF
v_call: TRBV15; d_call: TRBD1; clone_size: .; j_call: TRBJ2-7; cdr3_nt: TGTGCCACCAGCCCATGGACAGGGGGCTCCTACGAGCAGTACTTC; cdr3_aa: CATSPWTGGSYEQYF
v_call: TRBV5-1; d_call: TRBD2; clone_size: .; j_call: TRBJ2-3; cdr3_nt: TGCGCCAGCAGCTTGCGGACTAGCGGGGGAGATACGCAGTATTTT; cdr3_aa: CASSLRTSGGDTQYF
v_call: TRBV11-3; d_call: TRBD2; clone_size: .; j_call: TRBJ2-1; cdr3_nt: TGTGCCAGCAGCTGGGGCGTGGGGACTAGCGGATACAATGAGCAGTTCTTC; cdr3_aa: CASSWGVGTSGYNEQFF
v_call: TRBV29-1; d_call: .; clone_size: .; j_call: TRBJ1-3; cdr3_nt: TGCAGCGTTGGCGACGGAGGAAACACCATATATTTT; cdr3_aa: CSVGDGGNTIYF
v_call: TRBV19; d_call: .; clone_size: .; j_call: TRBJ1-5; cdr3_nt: TGTGCCAGTAGTCCGGTTGGGGGGCTCCCCAATCAGCCCCAGCATTTT; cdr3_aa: CASSPVGGLPNQPQHF
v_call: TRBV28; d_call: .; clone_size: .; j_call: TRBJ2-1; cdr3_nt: TGTGCCAGCAGTTTATACGGGAGAAATGAGCAGTTCTTC; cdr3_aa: CASSLYGRNEQFF
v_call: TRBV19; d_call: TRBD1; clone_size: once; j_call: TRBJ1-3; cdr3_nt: TGTGCCACCTTCTCGACAGGGGAGGGAAACACCATATATTTT; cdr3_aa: CATFSTGEGNTIYF
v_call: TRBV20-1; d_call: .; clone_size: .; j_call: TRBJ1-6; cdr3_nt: TGCAGTGCTGGGAGGAATTCACCCCTCCACTTT; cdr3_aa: CSAGRNSPLHF
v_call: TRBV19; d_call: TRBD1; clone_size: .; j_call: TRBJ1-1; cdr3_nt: TGTGCCAGCCAGCAGGGGGAGGAGGTCACTGAAGCTTTCTTT; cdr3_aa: CASQQGEEVTEAFF
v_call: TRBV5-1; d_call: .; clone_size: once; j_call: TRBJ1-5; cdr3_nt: TGCGCCAGCAGCTCCGGGACACCCAATCAGCCCCAGCATTTT; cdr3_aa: CASSSGTPNQPQHF
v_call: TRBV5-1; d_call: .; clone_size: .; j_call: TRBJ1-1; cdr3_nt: TGCGCCAGCAGCTTCCGGAGGGACACTGAAGCTTTCTTT; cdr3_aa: CASSFRRDTEAFF
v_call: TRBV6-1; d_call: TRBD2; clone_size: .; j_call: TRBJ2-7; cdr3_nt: TGTGCCAGCAGTGAAGGACTAGCGGGGGACTACGAGCAGTACTTC; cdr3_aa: CASSEGLAGDYEQYF
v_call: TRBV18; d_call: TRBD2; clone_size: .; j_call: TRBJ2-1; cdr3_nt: TGTGCCAGCTCACCAGGGCTAGCGGGAGGTAATGAGCAGTTCTTC; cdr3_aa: CASSPGLAGGNEQFF
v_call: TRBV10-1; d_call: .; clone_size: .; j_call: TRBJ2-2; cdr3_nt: TGCGCCAGCAGTGAGCTCGGCGGGGGCGCGGCCGGGGAGCTGTTTTTT; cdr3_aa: CASSELGGGAAGELFF
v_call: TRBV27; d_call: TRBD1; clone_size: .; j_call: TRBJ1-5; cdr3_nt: TGTGCCAGCAGTTTCGGGGGACAGGGGCCGCTAAATCAGCCCCAGCATTTT; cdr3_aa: CASSFGGQGPLNQPQHF
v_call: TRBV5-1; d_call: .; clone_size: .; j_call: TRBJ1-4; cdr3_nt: TGCGCCAGCAGCTTTAGGGGGAATAAGAATGAAAAACTGTTTTTT; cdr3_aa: CASSFRGNKNEKLFF